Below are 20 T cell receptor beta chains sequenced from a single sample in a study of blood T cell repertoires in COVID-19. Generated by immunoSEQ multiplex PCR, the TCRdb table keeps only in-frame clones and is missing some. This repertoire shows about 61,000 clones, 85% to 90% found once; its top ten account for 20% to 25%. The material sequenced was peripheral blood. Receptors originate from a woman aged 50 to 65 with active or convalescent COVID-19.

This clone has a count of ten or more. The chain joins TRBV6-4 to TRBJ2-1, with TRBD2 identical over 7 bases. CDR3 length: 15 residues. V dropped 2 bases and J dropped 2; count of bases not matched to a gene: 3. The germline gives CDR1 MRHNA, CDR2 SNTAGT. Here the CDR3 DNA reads TGTGCCAGCAGTGACGGCGGGAGTGCCTACAATGAGCAGTTCTTC. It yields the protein CASSDGGSAYNEQFF.

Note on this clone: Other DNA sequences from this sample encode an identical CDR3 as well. The CDR3 spells CASSFGQNTGELFF. CDR3 bases: TGTGCCAGCAGCTTTGGGCAAAACACCGGGGAGCTGTTTTTT. V usage is TRBV11-2 and J usage is TRBJ2-2; no firm D call. The germline V gene has CDR1 SGHAT and CDR2 FQNNGV. Trimming left V 3 bases short and J 2 bases short, with 7 bases between. CDR3 size: 14 residues.

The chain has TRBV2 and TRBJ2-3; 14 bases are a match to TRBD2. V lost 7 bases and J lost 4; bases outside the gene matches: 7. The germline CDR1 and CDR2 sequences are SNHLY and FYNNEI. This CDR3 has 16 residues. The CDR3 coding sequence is TGTGCCAGCAAAACGGGACTAGCGGGAGTAGCAGATACGCAGTATTTT. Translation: CASKTGLAGVADTQYF.

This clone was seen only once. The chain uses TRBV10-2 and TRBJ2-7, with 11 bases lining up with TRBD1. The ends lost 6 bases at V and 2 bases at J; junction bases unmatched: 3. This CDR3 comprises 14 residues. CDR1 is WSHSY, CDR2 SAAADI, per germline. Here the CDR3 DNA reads TGCGCCAGCAGGCGGGGACAGGGGGCCTACGAGCAGTACTTC. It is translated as CASRRGQGAYEQYF.

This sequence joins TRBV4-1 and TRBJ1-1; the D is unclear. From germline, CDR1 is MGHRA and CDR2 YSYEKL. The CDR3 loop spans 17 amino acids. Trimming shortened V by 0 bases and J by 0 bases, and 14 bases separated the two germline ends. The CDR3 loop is CASSQEAVTELNTEAFF. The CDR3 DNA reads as TGCGCCAGCAGCCAAGAAGCAGTAACAGAGCTGAACACTGAAGCTTTCTTT.

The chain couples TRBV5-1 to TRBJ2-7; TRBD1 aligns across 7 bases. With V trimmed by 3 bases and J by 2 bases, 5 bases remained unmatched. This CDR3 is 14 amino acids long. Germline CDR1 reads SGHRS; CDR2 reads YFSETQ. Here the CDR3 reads CASSSRQGTYEQYF. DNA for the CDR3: TGCGCCAGCAGCTCTCGACAGGGAACCTACGAGCAGTACTTC.

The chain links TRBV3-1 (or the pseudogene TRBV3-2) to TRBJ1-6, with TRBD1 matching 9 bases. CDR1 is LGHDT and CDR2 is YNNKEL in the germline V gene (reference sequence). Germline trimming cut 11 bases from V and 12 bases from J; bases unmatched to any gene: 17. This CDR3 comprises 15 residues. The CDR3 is CAVQAEETGGGPLHF. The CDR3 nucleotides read TGTGCCGTGCAGGCGGAAGAGACAGGGGGAGGACCCCTCCACTTT.

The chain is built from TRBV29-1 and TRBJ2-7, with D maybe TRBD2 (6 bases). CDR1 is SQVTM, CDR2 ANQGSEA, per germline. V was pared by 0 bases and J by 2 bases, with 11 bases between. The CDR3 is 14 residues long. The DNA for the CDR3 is TGCAGCGTTGAAGACGAGGGACTCACCTACGAGCAGTACTTC. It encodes CSVEDEGLTYEQYF.

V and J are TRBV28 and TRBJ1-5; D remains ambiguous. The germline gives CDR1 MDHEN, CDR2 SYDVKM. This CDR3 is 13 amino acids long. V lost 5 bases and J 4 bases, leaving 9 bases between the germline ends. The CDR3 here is CASSETENQPQHF. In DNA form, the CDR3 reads TGTGCCAGCAGTGAAACCGAGAATCAGCCCCAGCATTTT.

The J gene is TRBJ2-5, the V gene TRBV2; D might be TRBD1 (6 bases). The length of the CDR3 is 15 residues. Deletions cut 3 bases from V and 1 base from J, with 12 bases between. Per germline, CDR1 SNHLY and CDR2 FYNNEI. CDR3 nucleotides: TGTGCCAGCAGTGAGGAACAGGGTATCCAAGAGACCCAGTACTTC. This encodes CASSEEQGIQETQYF.

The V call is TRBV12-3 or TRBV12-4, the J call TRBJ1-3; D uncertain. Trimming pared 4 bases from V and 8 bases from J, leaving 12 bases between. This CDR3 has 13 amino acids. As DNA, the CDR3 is TGTGCCAGCAGTTGGTCGCCGGCGGACACCATATATTTT. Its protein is CASSWSPADTIYF.

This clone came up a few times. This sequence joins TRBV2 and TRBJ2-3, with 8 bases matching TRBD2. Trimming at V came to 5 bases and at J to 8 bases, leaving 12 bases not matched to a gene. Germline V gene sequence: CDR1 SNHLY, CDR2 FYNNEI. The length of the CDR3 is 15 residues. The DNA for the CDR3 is TGTGCCAGCAGTCCACCCGGGACTAGAACATTTACGCAGTATTTT. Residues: CASSPPGTRTFTQYF.

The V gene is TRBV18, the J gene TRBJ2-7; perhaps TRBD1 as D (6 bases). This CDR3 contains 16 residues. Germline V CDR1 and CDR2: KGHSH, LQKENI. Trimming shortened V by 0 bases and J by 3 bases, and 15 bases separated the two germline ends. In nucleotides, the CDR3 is TGTGCCAGCTCACCACCGAACTTACAGGGTGGCTACGAGCAGTACTTC. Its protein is CASSPPNLQGGYEQYF.

DNA for the CDR3: TGTGCCAGCAGCCGCGGACTAGATCACGGGGAGCTGTTTTTT. Translating it yields CASSRGLDHGELFF. This chain connects TRBV3-1 (or the pseudogene TRBV3-2) to TRBJ2-2, with 7 bases matching TRBD2. The junction had 6 bases not matched to a gene; V was cut back by 4 bases and J by 7 bases. The CDR3 runs to 14 residues. CDR1 is LGHDT, CDR2 YNNKEL, per germline (reference sequence).

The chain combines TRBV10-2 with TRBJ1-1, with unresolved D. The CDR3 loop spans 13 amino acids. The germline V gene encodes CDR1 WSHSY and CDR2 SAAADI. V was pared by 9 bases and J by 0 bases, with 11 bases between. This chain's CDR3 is CASGSGVNTEAFF. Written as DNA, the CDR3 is TGCGCCAGTGGATCAGGTGTGAACACTGAAGCTTTCTTT.

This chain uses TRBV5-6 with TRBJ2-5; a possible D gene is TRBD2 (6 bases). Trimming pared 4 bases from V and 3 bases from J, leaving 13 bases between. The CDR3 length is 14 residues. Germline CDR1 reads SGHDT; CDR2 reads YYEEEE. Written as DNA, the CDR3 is TGTGCCAGCAGCCTGAGGGACTCTGAAGAGACCCAGTACTTC. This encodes CASSLRDSEETQYF.

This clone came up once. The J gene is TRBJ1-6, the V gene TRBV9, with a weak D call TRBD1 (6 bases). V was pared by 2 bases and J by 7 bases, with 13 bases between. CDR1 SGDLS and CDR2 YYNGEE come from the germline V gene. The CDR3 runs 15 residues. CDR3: CASSVAGQSNSPLHF. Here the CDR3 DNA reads TGTGCCAGCAGCGTTGCCGGACAGTCAAATTCACCCCTCCACTTT.

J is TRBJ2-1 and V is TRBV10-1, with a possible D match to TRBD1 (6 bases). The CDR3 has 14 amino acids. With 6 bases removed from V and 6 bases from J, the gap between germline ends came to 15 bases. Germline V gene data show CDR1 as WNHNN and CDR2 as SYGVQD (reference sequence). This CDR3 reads CASSAGTPSNEQFF. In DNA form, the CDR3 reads TGCGCCAGCAGCGCCGGGACACCCAGCAATGAGCAGTTCTTC.

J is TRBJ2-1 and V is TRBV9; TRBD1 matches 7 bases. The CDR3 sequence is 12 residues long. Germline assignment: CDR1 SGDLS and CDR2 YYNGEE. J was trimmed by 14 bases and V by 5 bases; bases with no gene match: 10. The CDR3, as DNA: TGTGCCAGCAGTAATTACAGGGGATTGAAGTTCTTC. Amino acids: CASSNYRGLKFF.

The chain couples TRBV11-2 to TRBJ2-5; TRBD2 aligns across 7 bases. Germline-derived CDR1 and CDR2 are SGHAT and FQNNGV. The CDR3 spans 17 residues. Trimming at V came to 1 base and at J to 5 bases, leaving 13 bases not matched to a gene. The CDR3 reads CASSLAGREAGQETQYF. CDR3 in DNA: TGTGCCAGCAGCTTAGCCGGACGGGAGGCGGGCCAGGAGACCCAGTACTTC.